The clone carrying this T cell receptor beta chain was counted only a few times. Germline loops: CDR1 SNHLY, CDR2 FYNNEI. This CDR3 is built from 13 residues. V lost 8 bases and J lost 7; bases outside the gene matches: 6. TCRdb itself ran the PCR reads through MiXCR, one entry per CDR3 protein. Of about 70,000 distinct CDR3 sequences in the sample, around a sixth were seen once. As CD8+CD4-CCR7+CD45RA+ cells, naive CD8 T cells were sorted. These data originate in a study of molecular identifiers for immune sequencing clone quantification. The specimen sequenced was naive CD8+ T cells from blood, with Jurkat cell RNA spiked in. As to subset: FACS-sorted CD8+CD4-CCR7+CD45RA+ naive T cells. This sequence joins TRBV2 and TRBJ2-1; TRBD2 matches at 9 bases. This TCR was sampled from a human donor in good health. Some libraries in this study had Jurkat cell RNA spiked in. The chain's CDR3 is CASVAGEGNEQFF. Written as DNA, the CDR3 is TGTGCCAGCGTAGCGGGAGAGGGAAATGAGCAGTTCTTC.